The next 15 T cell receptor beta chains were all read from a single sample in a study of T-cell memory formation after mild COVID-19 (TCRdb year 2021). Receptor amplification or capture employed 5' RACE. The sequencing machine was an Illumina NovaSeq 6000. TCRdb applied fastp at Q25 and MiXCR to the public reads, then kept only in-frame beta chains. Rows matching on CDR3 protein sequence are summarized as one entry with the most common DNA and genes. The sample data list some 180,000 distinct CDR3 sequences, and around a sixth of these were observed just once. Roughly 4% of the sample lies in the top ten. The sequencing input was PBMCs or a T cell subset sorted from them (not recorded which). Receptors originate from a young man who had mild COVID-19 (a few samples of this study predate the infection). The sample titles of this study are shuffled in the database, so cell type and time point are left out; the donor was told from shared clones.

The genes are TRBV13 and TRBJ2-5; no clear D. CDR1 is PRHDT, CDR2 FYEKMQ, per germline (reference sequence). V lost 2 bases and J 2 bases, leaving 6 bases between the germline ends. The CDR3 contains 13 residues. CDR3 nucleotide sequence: TGTGCCAGCAGCTTACGCATACAAGAGACCCAGTACTTC. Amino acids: CASSLRIQETQYF.

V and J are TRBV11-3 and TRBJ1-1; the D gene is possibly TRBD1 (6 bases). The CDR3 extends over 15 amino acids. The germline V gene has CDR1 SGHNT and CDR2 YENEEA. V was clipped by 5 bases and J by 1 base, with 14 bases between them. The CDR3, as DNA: TGTGCCAGCAGCCAGTCGGGGGCGGGGAACACTGAAGCTTTCTTT. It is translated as CASSQSGAGNTEAFF.

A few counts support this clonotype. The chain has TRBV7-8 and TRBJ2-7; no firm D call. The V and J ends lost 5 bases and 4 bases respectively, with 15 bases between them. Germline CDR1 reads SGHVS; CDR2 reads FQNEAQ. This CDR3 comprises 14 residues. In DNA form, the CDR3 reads TGTGCCAGCAGCACCTACTCGGGCCATTACGAGCAGTACGTC. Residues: CASSTYSGHYEQYV.

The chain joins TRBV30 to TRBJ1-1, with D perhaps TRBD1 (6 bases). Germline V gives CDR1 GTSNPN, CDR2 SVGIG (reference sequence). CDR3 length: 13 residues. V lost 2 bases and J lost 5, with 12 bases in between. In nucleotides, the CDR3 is TGTGCCTGGAGTTGGGGGCGGGAAACTGAAGCTTTCTTT. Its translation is CAWSWGRETEAFF. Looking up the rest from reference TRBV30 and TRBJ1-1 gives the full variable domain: SQTIHQWPATLVQPVGSPLSLECTVEGTSNPNLYWYRQAAGRGLQLLFYSVGIGQISSEVPQNLSASRPQDRQFILSSKKLLLSDSGFYLCAWSWGRETEAFFGQGTRLTVV.

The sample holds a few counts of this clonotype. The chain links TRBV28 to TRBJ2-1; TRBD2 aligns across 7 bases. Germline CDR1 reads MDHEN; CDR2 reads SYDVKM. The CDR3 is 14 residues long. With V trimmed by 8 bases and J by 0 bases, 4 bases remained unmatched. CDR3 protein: CASVGGSSYNEQFF. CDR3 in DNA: TGTGCCAGCGTAGGCGGGAGCTCCTACAATGAGCAGTTCTTC.

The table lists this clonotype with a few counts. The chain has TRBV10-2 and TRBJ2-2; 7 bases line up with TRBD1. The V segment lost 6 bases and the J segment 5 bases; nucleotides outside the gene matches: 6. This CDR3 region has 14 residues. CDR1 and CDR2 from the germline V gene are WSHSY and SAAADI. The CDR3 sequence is CASRVTGITGELFF. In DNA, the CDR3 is TGCGCCAGCAGGGTGACAGGGATTACCGGGGAGCTGTTTTTT.

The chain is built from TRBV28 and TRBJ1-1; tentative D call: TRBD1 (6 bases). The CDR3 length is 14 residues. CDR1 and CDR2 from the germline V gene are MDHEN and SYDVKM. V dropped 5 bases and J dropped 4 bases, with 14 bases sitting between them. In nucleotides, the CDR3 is TGTGCCAGCAGTCCACAGGGAAGTGTCACTGAAGCTTTCTTT. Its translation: CASSPQGSVTEAFF.

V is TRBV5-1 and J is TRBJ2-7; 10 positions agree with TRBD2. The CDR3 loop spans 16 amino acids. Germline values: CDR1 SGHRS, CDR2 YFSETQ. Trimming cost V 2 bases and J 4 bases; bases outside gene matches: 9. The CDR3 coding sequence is TGCGCCAGCAGCTTTGGATTAGCGGGGGGTTTGTACGAGCAGTACTTC. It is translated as CASSFGLAGGLYEQYF.

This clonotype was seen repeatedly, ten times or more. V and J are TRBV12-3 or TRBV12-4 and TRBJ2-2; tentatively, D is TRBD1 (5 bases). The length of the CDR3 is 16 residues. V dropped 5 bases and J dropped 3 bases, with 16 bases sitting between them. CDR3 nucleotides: TGTGCCAGCAGTCCCCGGTTTGGGGCGGACACCGGGGAGCTGTTTTTT. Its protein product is CASSPRFGADTGELFF.

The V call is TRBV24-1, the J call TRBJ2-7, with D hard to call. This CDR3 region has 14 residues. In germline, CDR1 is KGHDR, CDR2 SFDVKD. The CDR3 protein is CATSEDGFSSEQYV. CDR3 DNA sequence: TGTGCCACCAGTGAGGACGGTTTCTCCTCCGAGCAGTACGTC.

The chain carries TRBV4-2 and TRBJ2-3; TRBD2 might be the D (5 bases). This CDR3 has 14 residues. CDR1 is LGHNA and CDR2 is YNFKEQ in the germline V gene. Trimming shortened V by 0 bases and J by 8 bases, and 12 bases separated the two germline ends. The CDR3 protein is CASSQDGVGGTQYF. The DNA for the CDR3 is TGTGCCAGCAGCCAAGACGGGGTCGGTGGTACGCAGTATTTT.

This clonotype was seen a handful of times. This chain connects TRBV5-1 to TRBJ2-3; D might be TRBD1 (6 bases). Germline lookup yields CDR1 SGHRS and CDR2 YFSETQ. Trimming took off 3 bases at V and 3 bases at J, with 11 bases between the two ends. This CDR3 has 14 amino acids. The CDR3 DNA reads TGCGCCAGCAGCTCTGGGGGCAAGACAGATACGCAGTATTTT. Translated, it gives CASSSGGKTDTQYF.

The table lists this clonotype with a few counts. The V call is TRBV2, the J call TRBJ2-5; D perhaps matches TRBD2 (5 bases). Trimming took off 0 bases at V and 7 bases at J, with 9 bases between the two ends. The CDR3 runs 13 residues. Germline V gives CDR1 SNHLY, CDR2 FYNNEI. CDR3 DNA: TGTGCCAGCAGTGAAGCGGGGAGAGGGACCCAGTACTTC. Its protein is CASSEAGRGTQYF.

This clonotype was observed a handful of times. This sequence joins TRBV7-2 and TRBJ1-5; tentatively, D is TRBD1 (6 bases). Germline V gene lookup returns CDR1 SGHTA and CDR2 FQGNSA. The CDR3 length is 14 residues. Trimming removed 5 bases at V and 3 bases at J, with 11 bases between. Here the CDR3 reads CASSGRGPNQPQHF. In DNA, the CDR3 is TGTGCCAGCAGCGGGCGGGGGCCCAATCAGCCCCAGCATTTT.

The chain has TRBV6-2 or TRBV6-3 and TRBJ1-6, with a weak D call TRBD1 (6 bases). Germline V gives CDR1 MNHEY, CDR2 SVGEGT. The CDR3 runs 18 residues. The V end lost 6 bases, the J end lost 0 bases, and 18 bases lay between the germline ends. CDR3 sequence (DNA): TGTGCCAGCAGCTCTGAGAGACAGGCGAGCTCCTATAATTCACCCCTCCACTTT. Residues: CASSSERQASSYNSPLHF.